This T cell receptor (beta chain) originates from a study of blood T cell repertoires in COVID-19. Study-wide context: COVID-19 samples, acute and convalescent, were from the United States, Italy and Spain. T cells, B-cell-depleted T cells, or PBMCs provided the cDNA or gDNA that served as material.

As handled by the study authors: The authors estimated nucleated cell counts from reference gene primer amplification. Sequencing used immunoSEQ multiplex PCR; TCRdb keeps in-frame clones, though not all of them. V and J calls and clone size are copied from that table; D and trimming were computed from the DNA. The table lists over 250,000 clones, 88% of them singletons. Trimming cost V 1 base and J 3 bases; bases outside gene matches: 22. Germline V lookup: CDR1 SGDLS, CDR2 YYNGEE. The CDR3 length is 21 residues. This chain links TRBV9 with TRBJ1-1; 9 bases agree with TRBD1. This clonotype was obtained from a man in his sixties who had recovered from COVID-19. The sample taken for sequencing was peripheral blood. The CDR3, as DNA: TGTGCCAGCAGCGTATGGACAGGGGAAATGCGGGGGCCCACGCGGGACACTGAAGCTTTCTTT. This codes for CASSVWTGEMRGPTRDTEAFF.